Listed here are 3 T cell receptor beta chains from one sample, sequenced in a study of T cells after yellow fever vaccination. TCRdb reprocessed the 5' RACE reads with MiXCR, giving one entry per CDR3 protein. The repertoire holds 150,000 to 200,000 distinct CDR3 sequences, with 5.5% to 7.5% as singletons. The material sequenced was CD4+ T cells sorted from PBMCs, taken on the day of the first yellow fever vaccination. The receptor set was obtained from a man between 18 and 29 years old who received the YFV17D yellow fever vaccine.

The chain is built from TRBV5-1 and TRBJ2-5; TRBD1 matches 7 bases. V dropped 4 bases and J dropped 1; count of bases not matched to a gene: 4. The CDR3 is 14 residues long. CDR1 and CDR2 (germline): SGHRS, YFSETQ. The chain's CDR3 is CASSQGQTQETQYF. In nucleotides, the CDR3 is TGCGCCAGCAGCCAGGGACAGACCCAAGAGACCCAGTACTTC. The entire variable domain, with the rest obtained from reference TRBV5-1 and TRBJ2-5, is as follows: KAGVTQTPRYLIKTRGQQVTLSCSPISGHRSVSWYQQTPGQGLQFLFEYFSETQRNKGNFPGRFSGRQFSNSRSEMNVSTLELGDSALYLCASSQGQTQETQYFGPGTRLLVL.

This clonotype was recorded many times. The chain employs TRBV9 and TRBJ2-1, with D possibly TRBD2 on 6 matching bases. V dropped 1 base and J dropped 2 bases, with 10 bases sitting between them. Germline-derived CDR1 and CDR2 are SGDLS and YYNGEE. The CDR3 runs to 15 residues. The DNA for the CDR3 is TGTGCCAGCAGCGTACGCGGGGACGCCTACAATGAGCAGTTCTTC. It specifies CASSVRGDAYNEQFF.

The genes are TRBV5-4 and TRBJ2-3; 12 bases line up with TRBD2. J gave up 11 bases and V 6 bases, and 10 bases lay outside the gene matches. Germline CDR1 is SGHNT and CDR2 is YYREEE (reference sequence). The CDR3 contains 14 residues. The chain's CDR3 is CASKLAGGLRGQYF. The DNA of the CDR3 is TGTGCCAGCAAACTAGCGGGGGGCCTAAGGGGGCAGTATTTT. Based on the CDR3 plus reference TRBV5-4 and TRBJ2-3, the full variable domain is ETGVTQSPTHLIKTRGQQVTLRCSSQSGHNTVSWYQQALGQGPQFIFQYYREEENGRGNFPPRFSGLQFPNYSSELNVNALELDDSALYLCASKLAGGLRGQYFGPGTRLTVL.